A single sample gave rise to the 18 T cell receptor beta chains below, sequenced in a study of CD8+CD57+ T cells in acquired aplastic anemia. It was genomic DNA that served as the template for profiling TCR beta VDJ and CDR3. TCRdb re-called the reads with MiXCR, one entry per CDR3 protein. The table shows a few hundred thousand distinct CDR3 sequences, with over 25% occurring only once. In patients chosen for sequencing, flow cytometry had shown CD8+CD57+ cell expansion. The sequenced material came from sorted CD4+, CD8+, or CD8+CD57+ T cells (not recorded which) from PBMCs. These receptors all come from a human donor with aplastic anemia.

The chain employs TRBV6-1 and TRBJ1-2; D uncertain. V was shortened by 5 bases and J by 8 bases, with 15 bases between the two germline ends. CDR3 size: 13 residues. CDR1 is MNHNS, CDR2 SASEGT, per germline. The DNA for the CDR3 is TGTGCCAGCAGTCGTACCCTTTCGGACGGCTACACCTTC. Translation: CASSRTLSDGYTF.

The rearrangement links TRBV10-1 to TRBJ2-7, with D possibly matching TRBD2 (5 bases). The germline V and J ends were trimmed by 6 bases and 0 bases, with 9 bases remaining between them. CDR3 length equals 13 residues. Germline V gene data show CDR1 as WNHNN and CDR2 as SYGVQD (reference sequence). CDR3 sequence reads: CASRLSGSYEQYF. The CDR3 nucleotides are TGCGCCAGCAGGTTAAGCGGCTCCTACGAGCAGTACTTC.

This clonotype showed up just a few times. The rearrangement uses TRBV19 and TRBJ2-1, with 8 bases identical to TRBD2. The germline gives CDR1 LNHDA, CDR2 SQIVND (reference sequence). The CDR3 covers 15 residues. V was pared by 3 bases and J by 5 bases, with 6 bases of the junction left unmatched. The CDR3 DNA follows: TGTGCCAGTAGTATCCCGGGACTAGGGAACAATGAGCAGTTCTTC. Translated: CASSIPGLGNNEQFF.

Of note for this clonotype: This may be a read error: a much more frequent sequence differs by one nucleotide. This chain uses TRBV20-1 with TRBJ2-7; D might be TRBD1 or TRBD2, each matching 5 bases. CDR3 size: 14 residues. CDR1 DFQATT and CDR2 SNEGSKA come from the germline V gene (reference sequence). Trimming cost V 7 bases and J 2 bases, with 18 bases left between them. CDR3 sequence: CSVRPGRTTYEQYF. CDR3 bases: TGCAGTGTTCGCCCGGGACGAACAACCTACGAGCAGTACTTC.

This clonotype was seen once. The chain joins TRBV5-1 to TRBJ2-1; a possible D gene is TRBD1 (6 bases). The germline V gene encodes CDR1 SGHRS and CDR2 YFSETQ. The CDR3 consists of 17 residues. V lost 3 bases and J lost 7, with 23 bases in between. CDR3 sequence (DNA): TGCGCCAGCAGCTCAAAACTAGTAAACAGGGTTGGGAATGAGCAGTTCTTC. Translating it yields CASSSKLVNRVGNEQFF.

The CDR3, as DNA: TGCAGCGTTCGAACAGGAGGGAAGAACACTGAAGCTTTCTTT. Protein product: CSVRTGGKNTEAFF. This chain uses TRBV29-1 with TRBJ1-1, with D tentatively TRBD1 (5 bases). CDR1 is SQVTM, CDR2 ANQGSEA, per germline. CDR3 size: 14 residues. V gave up 5 bases and J gave up 1 base, with 14 bases separating them.

The chain joins TRBV5-8 to TRBJ2-2; D may be TRBD1 (6 bases). CDR3 length: 15 amino acids. Trimming removed 4 bases from V and 2 bases from J, with 12 bases in between. CDR1 is SGHTS, CDR2 YDEGEE, per germline. This chain's CDR3 is CASSLEQGNTGELFF. CDR3 nucleotide sequence: TGTGCCAGCAGCCTAGAACAGGGAAACACCGGGGAGCTGTTTTTT.

This clonotype was observed a handful of times. The rearrangement links TRBV9 to TRBJ2-5; the D gene could be TRBD1 or TRBD2 (5 bases each). The CDR3 has 14 amino acids. With 4 bases removed from V and 5 bases from J, the gap between germline ends came to 15 bases. In germline, CDR1 is SGDLS, CDR2 YYNGEE. CDR3 residues: CASSPSPEGETQYF. The CDR3 DNA is TGTGCCAGCAGCCCAAGCCCCGAGGGGGAGACCCAGTACTTC.

The table lists this clonotype with many counts. The rearrangement links TRBV11-2 to TRBJ2-7, with 9 bases identical to TRBD2. This CDR3 has 11 amino acids. Germline CDR1 reads SGHAT; CDR2 reads FQNNGV. The trim removed 1 base at V and 11 bases at J, leaving 0 bases unmatched. The CDR3 region is CASSLGTSEYF. The DNA for the CDR3 is TGTGCCAGCAGCTTAGGGACTAGCGAGTACTTC.

In this sample, this clonotype turned up many times. This chain joins TRBV7-9 and TRBJ1-4; D is ambiguous. The V and J ends lost 0 bases and 0 bases respectively, with 2 bases between them. The CDR3 covers 14 residues. CDR1 is SEHNR and CDR2 is FQNEAQ in the germline V gene (reference sequence). CDR3 protein: CASSLATTNEKLFF. CDR3 DNA: TGTGCCAGCAGCTTAGCAACAACTAATGAAAAACTGTTTTTT.

There are many counts of this clonotype. This chain links TRBV20-1 with TRBJ1-6; D perhaps matches TRBD1 (5 bases). Trimming took 1 base from V and 13 from J, leaving 17 bases between them. The CDR3 has 14 amino acids. Germline loops: CDR1 DFQATT, CDR2 SNEGSKA (reference sequence). The chain's CDR3 is CSARAAGGVFPLHF. CDR3 nucleotide sequence: TGCAGTGCTAGAGCGGCGGGGGGGGTTTTTCCCCTCCACTTT.

This clonotype has at least ten counts. This chain uses TRBV2 with TRBJ2-7; TRBD1 agrees at 7 bases. Germline V lookup: CDR1 SNHLY, CDR2 FYNNEI. The CDR3 contains 14 residues. V lost 5 bases to trimming and J lost 5 bases; unmatched junction nucleotides: 9. CDR3 sequence: CASSTDRVSHEQYF. In DNA form, the CDR3 reads TGTGCCAGCAGTACCGACAGGGTCAGCCACGAGCAGTACTTC.

For this clonotype: One junction end does not reproduce the germline sequence, and a read error may be involved. The rearrangement links TRBV7-8 to TRBJ2-5; maybe TRBD2 (6 bases). CDR3 length equals 15 residues. Germline V gene data show CDR1 as SGHVS and CDR2 as FQNEAQ. The CDR3 protein is CASSLQAGGEETQYF. CDR3 bases: TGCGCCAGCAGCTTACAAGCGGGCGGAGAGGAGACCCAGTACTTC.

This chain connects TRBV5-1 to TRBJ2-3, with D tentatively TRBD2 (6 bases). Per germline, CDR1 SGHRS and CDR2 YFSETQ. The V end lost 0 bases, the J end lost 5 bases, and 16 bases lay between the germline ends. The CDR3 runs to 16 residues. In DNA, the CDR3 is TGCGCCAGCAGCTTGGAACGGGGAGTGGGGGGAGATACGCAGTATTTT. Amino acids: CASSLERGVGGDTQYF. The variable domain in full, with the rest retrieved from reference TRBV5-1 and TRBJ2-3, is KAGVTQTPRYLIKTRGQQVTLSCSPISGHRSVSWYQQTPGQGLQFLFEYFSETQRNKGNFPGRFSGRQFSNSRSEMNVSTLELGDSALYLCASSLERGVGGDTQYFGPGTRLTVL.

This clonotype came up many times. This sequence joins TRBV2 and TRBJ2-7, with 8 bases matching TRBD2. Germline trimming cut 4 bases from V and 5 bases from J; bases unmatched to any gene: 4. This CDR3 region has 13 residues. CDR1 and CDR2 (germline): SNHLY, FYNNEI. The CDR3 region is CASSVGRGDEQYF. The CDR3 region has the DNA TGTGCCAGCAGTGTTGGGCGGGGGGACGAGCAGTACTTC.

This clonotype was observed a few times. This could be a read error, since a much larger clone is one nucleotide away. J is TRBJ2-2 and V is TRBV24-1, with TRBD1 matching 8 bases. The length of the CDR3 is 15 residues. CDR1 KGHDR and CDR2 SFDVKD come from the germline V gene. CDR3 sequence reads: CATSVTGQGSGELLF. In nucleotides, the CDR3 is TGTGCCACCAGTGTGACAGGACAGGGATCCGGGGAGCTGCTTTTT.

This clonotype was recorded many times. The J gene is TRBJ1-5, the V gene TRBV13; D call uncertain. V was shortened by 3 bases and J by 3 bases, with 9 bases between the two germline ends. The CDR3 totals 14 residues. Germline assignment: CDR1 PRHDT and CDR2 FYEKMQ (reference sequence). The CDR3 DNA reads TGTGCCAGCAGCTTTAGAGACACCAATCAGCCCCAGCATTTT. It yields the protein CASSFRDTNQPQHF.

This chain links TRBV7-3 with TRBJ1-1, with D maybe TRBD1 (5 bases). The CDR3 extends over 16 amino acids. Trimming cost V 5 bases and J 4 bases, with 20 bases left between them. Per germline, CDR1 SGHTA and CDR2 FQGTGA. The CDR3 is CASSVNGGAGPTEAFF. CDR3 DNA sequence: TGTGCCAGCAGCGTTAACGGAGGGGCGGGGCCCACTGAAGCTTTCTTT.